A single sample gave rise to the 23 T cell receptor beta chains below, sequenced in a study of vaccination effects on CD4 cells after COVID-19 (dated by TCRdb to the early 2020s). In the ViraFEST assay, PBMC were stimulated with viral peptide pools, and TCR sequencing was then used to find antigen-specific CD4+ T cell clonotypes based on their expansion. After about 10 days of culture, CD4+ T cells were isolated with the EasySep CD4+ T cell isolation kit. Negative nucleocapsid antibody results before and after vaccination confirmed that the healthy vaccine recipients had no prior SARS-CoV-2 infection. No antigen has been assigned to these receptors. Preparation of the library involved the immunoSEQ multiplex PCR assay. The table comes from immuneACCESS by way of TCRdb, which keeps in-frame sequences with V and J called. Part of the clones is missing from these tables; in studies checked, under half for an unresolved V gene and the rest for unknown reasons. This sample is represented by about 73,000 clones; approximately 72% of them were singletons. Jointly, the top ten make up about 2.9% of the sample.

The specimen comprised CD4+ T cells from PBMCs cultured with HCoV-NL63 spike peptides, sampled before COVID-19 vaccination. This specimen's cell subset or site label, interpreted: HCoV-NL63 spike overlapping peptide pool stimulation. The receptors stem from a human donor who received a COVID-19 vaccine.

The genes are TRBV7-2 and TRBJ1-5; D ambiguous. The germline CDR1 and CDR2 sequences are SGHTA and FQGNSA. There are 13 residues in the CDR3. V was shortened by 2 bases and J by 3 bases, with 5 bases between the two germline ends. CDR3 residues: CASSLRLNQPQHF. The CDR3 DNA sequence: TGTGCCAGCAGCTTAAGGCTCAATCAGCCCCAGCATTTT.

This clone was detected only a few times. The V gene is TRBV21-1, the J gene TRBJ2-2. TRBV21-1 is flagged as a pseudogene. This CDR3 is 17 amino acids long. DNA of the CDR3: TGTGCCAGCAGCAAAAGCCCGGACGACGTGGGTACCGGGGAGCTGTTTTTT. As protein: CASSKSPDDVGTGELFF.

The chain combines TRBV5-3 with TRBJ2-1, with 10 bases fitting TRBD1. TRBV5-3 is filed as an ORF, its function uncertain. This CDR3 contains 17 residues. V lost 2 bases to trimming and J lost 5 bases; unmatched junction nucleotides: 10. CDR3 nucleotides: TGTGCCAGAAGCTTAGTTCGGGACAGGGGCCAAAACAATGAGCAGTTCTTC. Protein sequence: CARSLVRDRGQNNEQFF.

This clone was counted only a few times. The genes are TRBV21-1 and TRBJ2-7; TRBD1 is the table's D call and was not checked against the DNA. TRBV21-1 constitutes a pseudogene. This CDR3 is built from 13 residues. CDR3 sequence: CASSKEGIYEQYV. CDR3 nucleotides: TGTGCCAGCAGCAAAGAGGGGATCTACGAGCAGTACGTC.

The chain couples TRBV12-3 or TRBV12-4 to TRBJ2-5; D possibly corresponds to TRBD2 (6 bases). Trimming pared 3 bases from V and 7 bases from J, leaving 9 bases between. The CDR3 runs 12 residues. The CDR3 here is CASSFRGGTQYF. In DNA, the CDR3 is TGTGCCAGCAGTTTTCGGGGAGGGACCCAGTACTTC.

V gene TRBV6-2 or TRBV6-3 combines with J gene TRBJ1-3; D gene uncertain. Germline loops: CDR1 MNHEY, CDR2 SVGEGT. Between the trimmed V and J ends, which lost 0 bases and 0 bases, there was a span of 9 bases. This CDR3 is 16 amino acids long. The CDR3 reads CASSYSTKASGNTIYF. The CDR3 region has the DNA TGTGCCAGCAGTTACTCAACGAAAGCCTCTGGAAACACCATATATTTT.

V and J are TRBV7-8 and TRBJ1-5; D call uncertain. Trimming took 5 bases from V and 0 from J, leaving 11 bases between them. This CDR3 contains 15 residues. CDR1 and CDR2 (germline): SGHVS, FQNEAQ. The CDR3 here is CASSTGDYSNQPQHF. For the CDR3, the DNA is TGTGCCAGCAGCACCGGGGATTATAGCAATCAGCCCCAGCATTTT.

The rearrangement links TRBV16 to TRBJ2-3; D gene uncertain. The CDR3 has 12 amino acids. Trimming removed 3 bases at V and 5 bases at J, with 6 bases between. CDR1 is KGHSY, CDR2 FQNENV, per germline. CDR3 protein: CASSQQIDTQYF. The CDR3 DNA reads TGTGCCAGCAGCCAGCAAATAGATACGCAGTATTTT.

This clone was recorded a few times. The rearrangement joins TRBV5-4 to TRBJ2-2; D is ambiguous. The germline gives CDR1 SGHNT, CDR2 YYREEE (reference sequence). With 1 base removed from V and 10 bases from J, the gap between germline ends came to 11 bases. CDR3 size: 13 residues. The DNA for the CDR3 is TGTGCCAGCAGCTTGTCGCCCCAGGAGGAGCTGTTTTTT. Amino acid sequence: CASSLSPQEELFF.

This clone was recorded only once. The rearrangement joins TRBV5-5 to TRBJ2-5; perhaps D is TRBD1 or TRBD2 (5 bases each). The V gene lost 5 bases and the J gene lost 10 bases, with 18 bases spanning the gap. The length of the CDR3 is 13 residues. Germline V gene sequence: CDR1 SGHKS, CDR2 YYEKEE (reference sequence). The CDR3 region is CASRPGTGSDQYF. The CDR3 region has the DNA TGTGCCAGCAGGCCGGGGACGGGAAGTGACCAGTACTTC.

In its sample, this clone was seen a few times. The genes are TRBV6-5 and TRBJ1-2; TRBD1 might be the D (6 bases). The CDR3 extends over 13 amino acids. V was shortened by 8 bases and J by 7 bases, with 17 bases between the two germline ends. Germline-derived CDR1 and CDR2 are MNHEY and SVGAGI. This CDR3 reads CASSDGGQAGYTF. In DNA form, the CDR3 reads TGTGCCAGCTCTGACGGGGGGCAGGCTGGCTACACCTTC.

The chain employs TRBV30 and TRBJ1-5; a possible D gene is TRBD1 (6 bases). The CDR3 extends over 13 amino acids. V was trimmed by 7 bases and J by 3 bases, leaving 13 bases between them. CDR1 is GTSNPN and CDR2 is SVGIG in the germline V gene (reference sequence). The CDR3 nucleotides are TGTGCCTTTACGGGACACCCCAATCAGCCCCAGCATTTT. It is translated as CAFTGHPNQPQHF.

The genes are TRBV18 and TRBJ1-4, with 9 nucleotides matching TRBD1. CDR1 is KGHSH and CDR2 is LQKENI in the germline V gene. CDR3 length equals 16 residues. Trimming cost V 1 base and J 4 bases; bases outside gene matches: 4. The CDR3 sequence: CASSPRDRVYNEKLFF. As DNA, the CDR3 is TGTGCCAGCTCACCACGGGACAGGGTGTATAATGAAAAACTGTTTTTT.

The chain links TRBV5-1 to TRBJ2-6; maybe TRBD2 (6 bases). Germline lookup yields CDR1 SGHRS and CDR2 YFSETQ. V was pared by 2 bases and J by 2 bases, with 8 bases between. The CDR3 runs to 15 residues. The CDR3 is CASSFGGAGANVLTF. The DNA of the CDR3 is TGCGCCAGCAGCTTCGGGGGAGCTGGGGCCAACGTCCTGACTTTC.

The chain couples TRBV19 to TRBJ1-3; 8 bases fit TRBD1. The V and J ends lost 5 bases and 0 bases, in that order; junction bases with no gene match: 6. The CDR3 spans 16 residues. CDR1 and CDR2 from the germline V gene are LNHDA and SQIVND (reference sequence). CDR3 protein: CASSLGQASSGNTIYF. For the CDR3, the DNA is TGTGCCAGTAGTCTGGGACAGGCGAGCTCTGGAAACACCATATATTTT. The whole variable domain, remainder taken from reference TRBV19 and TRBJ1-3, is DGGITQSPKYLFRKEGQNVTLSCEQNLNHDAMYWYRQDPGQGLRLIYYSQIVNDFQKGDIAEGYSVSREKKESFPLTVTSAQKNPTAFYLCASSLGQASSGNTIYFGEGSWLTVV.

The chain couples TRBV12-5 to TRBJ1-1; D unresolved. V gave up 1 base and J gave up 5 bases, with 8 bases separating them. The CDR3 has 13 residues. Germline CDR1 LGHNT, CDR2 FRNRAP. Written as DNA, the CDR3 is TGTGCTAGTGGTTTGGGTAGCGGGACTGAAGCTTTCTTT. Translation gives CASGLGSGTEAFF.

The chain is built from TRBV2 and TRBJ1-2; possibly TRBD1 for D (5 bases). The CDR3 length is 14 residues. Trimming took off 6 bases at V and 0 bases at J, with 11 bases between the two ends. Germline V gene sequence: CDR1 SNHLY, CDR2 FYNNEI. The CDR3 DNA follows: TGTGCCAGCAGGAAGACAGCGACTAACTATGGCTACACCTTC. It yields the protein CASRKTATNYGYTF. Together with reference TRBV2 and TRBJ1-2, the CDR3 gives the full variable domain: EPEVTQTPSHQVTQMGQEVILRCVPISNHLYFYWYRQILGQKVEFLVSFYNNEISEKSEIFDDQFSVERPDGSNFTLKIRSTKLEDSAMYFCASRKTATNYGYTFGSGTRLTVV.

This chain uses TRBV6-5 with TRBJ2-5; 9 nucleotides align to TRBD2. Germline-derived CDR1 and CDR2 are MNHEY and SVGAGI. CDR3 size: 15 residues. V gave up 5 bases and J gave up 2 bases; unmatched junction bases: 6. CDR3 sequence (DNA): TGTGCCAGCAGTCCCACTGCGGGGGGGCAAGAGACCCAGTACTTC. It is translated as CASSPTAGGQETQYF.

A single count supports this clone. The chain recombines TRBV20-1 with TRBJ2-3; D remains ambiguous. Trimming took off 3 bases at V and 0 bases at J, with 10 bases between the two ends. The CDR3 sequence is 14 residues long. Germline-derived CDR1 and CDR2 are DFQATT and SNEGSKA (reference sequence). The CDR3 DNA is TGCAGTGCTAGTCAGTCCAGAAGCACAGATACGCAGTATTTT. Its translation: CSASQSRSTDTQYF.

The rearrangement joins TRBV6-5 to TRBJ2-2; D may be TRBD1 or TRBD2 (5 bases each). Deletions cut 6 bases from V and 1 base from J, with 12 bases between. The length of the CDR3 is 15 residues. Germline V gives CDR1 MNHEY, CDR2 SVGAGI. The CDR3 DNA is TGTGCCAGCAGACCGGGACGGTGGAACACCGGGGAGCTGTTTTTT. Translated: CASRPGRWNTGELFF.

This rearrangement joins TRBV2 to TRBJ1-5; no clear D gene. Trimming stripped 7 bases from V and 0 bases from J, with 10 bases between. The CDR3 is 14 amino acids. Germline assignment: CDR1 SNHLY and CDR2 FYNNEI. CDR3 nucleotides: TGTGCCAGCACAGAGCCTTATAGCAATCAGCCCCAGCATTTT. Translation gives CASTEPYSNQPQHF.

V usage is TRBV7-9 and J usage is TRBJ2-2; D unclear. The CDR3 contains 14 residues. The V gene lost 2 bases and the J gene lost 6 bases, with 10 bases spanning the gap. The germline V gene has CDR1 SEHNR and CDR2 FQNEAQ (reference sequence). The CDR3 is CASSLYEESGELFF. CDR3 nucleotide sequence: TGTGCCAGCAGCTTATATGAGGAGTCCGGGGAGCTGTTTTTT.

The J gene is TRBJ1-1, the V gene TRBV10-2, with D perhaps TRBD1 (5 bases). Germline lookup yields CDR1 WSHSY and CDR2 SAAADI. This CDR3 has 17 residues. V lost 6 bases to trimming and J lost 5 bases, with 25 bases between them. CDR3 protein: CASSSGTGAPAVTEAFF. The CDR3 DNA sequence: TGCGCCAGCAGCTCCGGGACTGGTGCTCCGGCGGTGACTGAAGCTTTCTTT.